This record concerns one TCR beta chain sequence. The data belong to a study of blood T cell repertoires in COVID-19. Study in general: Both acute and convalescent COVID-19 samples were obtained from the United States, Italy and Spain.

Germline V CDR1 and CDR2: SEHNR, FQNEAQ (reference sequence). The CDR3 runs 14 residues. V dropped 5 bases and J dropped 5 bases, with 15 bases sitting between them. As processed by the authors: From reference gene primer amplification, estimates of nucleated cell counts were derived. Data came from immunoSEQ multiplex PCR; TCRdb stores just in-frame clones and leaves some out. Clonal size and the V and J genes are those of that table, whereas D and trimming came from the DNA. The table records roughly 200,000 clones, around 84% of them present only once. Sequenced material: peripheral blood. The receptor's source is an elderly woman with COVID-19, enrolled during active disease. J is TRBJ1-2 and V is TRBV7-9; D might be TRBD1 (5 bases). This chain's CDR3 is CASSPSLRDYGYTF. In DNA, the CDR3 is TGTGCCAGCAGCCCGAGCCTCAGGGATTATGGCTACACCTTC.